This T cell receptor beta chain was obtained from a study of T cell repertoires in cytomegalovirus infection. The wider study: Indications came from public TCR beta signatures; they pointed to CMV infection and to a matching HLA type.

This clonotype was detected many times. The antigen remains undetermined. Per the germline V gene, CDR1 is SGHTA and CDR2 is FQGNSA. Trimming removed 1 base at V and 1 base at J, with 10 bases between. CDR3 length equals 15 residues. TCRdb reanalysed the reads using MiXCR and keeps one entry per CDR3 protein. The sample consists of hundreds of thousands of distinct CDR3 sequences, approximately 18% of them appearing once. Study results and limitations: The cumulative frequency of public TCR beta families identified carriers of CMV plus the relevant HLA.

This TCR was sampled from a human donor in good health (CMV status not recorded). Some clones in this sample may be carry-over from other donors' samples. The chain joins TRBV7-2 to TRBJ1-1; D is possibly TRBD1 (6 bases). The sequenced material came from PBMCs. CDR3 residues: CASSLGLGQNTEAFF. The CDR3 DNA sequence: TGTGCCAGCAGCTTAGGGCTGGGACAGAACACTGAAGCTTTCTTT.